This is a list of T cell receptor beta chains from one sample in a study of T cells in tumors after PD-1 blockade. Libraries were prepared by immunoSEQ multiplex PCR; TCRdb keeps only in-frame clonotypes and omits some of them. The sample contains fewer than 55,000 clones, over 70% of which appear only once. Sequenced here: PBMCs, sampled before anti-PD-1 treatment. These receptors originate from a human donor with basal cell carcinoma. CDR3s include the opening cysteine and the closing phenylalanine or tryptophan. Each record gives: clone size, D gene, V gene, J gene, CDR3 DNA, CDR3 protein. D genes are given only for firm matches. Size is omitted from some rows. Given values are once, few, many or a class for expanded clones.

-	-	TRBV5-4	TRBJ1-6	TGTGCCAGCAGCTTGGGGGGGCCTCTTGGTGGATCACCCCTCCACTTT	CASSLGGPLGGSPLHF
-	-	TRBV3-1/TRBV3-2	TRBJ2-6	TGTGCCAGCAGCCTAAATTGGGGGGCTGGGGCCAACGTCCTGACTTTC	CASSLNWGAGANVLTF
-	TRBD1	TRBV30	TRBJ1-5	TGTGCCTACTCCGGACAGGGCGGACAGCCCCAGCATTTT	CAYSGQGGQPQHF
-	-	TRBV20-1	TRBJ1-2	TGCAGTGCTAGTGGCAGCCCCTATGGCTACACCTTC	CSASGSPYGYTF
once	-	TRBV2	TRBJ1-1	TGTGCCAGCAGTGCGAGCAGGGGGAACACTGAAGCTTTCTTT	CASSASRGNTEAFF
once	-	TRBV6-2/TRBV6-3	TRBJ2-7	TGTGCCAGCAGTTTGGAAGGCGGTTTCTACGAGCAGTACTTC	CASSLEGGFYEQYF
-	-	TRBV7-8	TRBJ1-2	TGTGCCAGCAGCGCCCGGGACGGCAACTATGGCTACACCTTC	CASSARDGNYGYTF
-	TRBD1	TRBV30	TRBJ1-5	TGTGCCTGGAGTCTCACAGGGGATGGTCAGCCCCAGCATTTT	CAWSLTGDGQPQHF
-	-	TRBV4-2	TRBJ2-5	TGTGCCAGCAGCCAACCCCAAGAGACCCAGTACTTC	CASSQPQETQYF
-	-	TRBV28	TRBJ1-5	TGTGCCAGCAGCTTGACGGGTATGGGTGGGGGCAATCAGCCCCAGCATTTT	CASSLTGMGGGNQPQHF
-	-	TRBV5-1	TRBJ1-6	TGCGCCAGCAGCGCTGACGGACACCATAATTCACCCCTCCACTTT	CASSADGHHNSPLHF
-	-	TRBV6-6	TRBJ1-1	TGTGCCAGCAGTTACCTGGGGAGTGACACTGAAGCTTTCTTT	CASSYLGSDTEAFF
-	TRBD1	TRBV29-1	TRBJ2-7	TGCAGCGTACACCGCGGACAGGGCGAGCAGTACTTC	CSVHRGQGEQYF
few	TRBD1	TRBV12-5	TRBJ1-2	TGTGCTAGTGGCGCGCATCGGGACAGGGACGACTATGGCTACACCTTC	CASGAHRDRDDYGYTF
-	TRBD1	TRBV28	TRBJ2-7	TGTGCCAGCAGCCTACCGGGACAGTACGAGCAGTACTTC	CASSLPGQYEQYF
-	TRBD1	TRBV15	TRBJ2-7	TGTGCCACCAGCAGGGACAGGGTGAGATCCTACGAGCAGTACTTC	CATSRDRVRSYEQYF
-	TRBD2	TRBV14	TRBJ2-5	TGTGCCAGCAGCCAGATGGGGGGACTAGCGGCGTATCAAGAGACCCAGTACTTC	CASSQMGGLAAYQETQYF
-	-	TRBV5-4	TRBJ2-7	TGTGCCAGCAGCTGGGACGCAGCCTACGAGCAGTACTTC	CASSWDAAYEQYF
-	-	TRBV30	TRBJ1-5	TGTGCCTGGAGCTCAGGGTGGTTGAGCAATCAGCCCCAGCATTTT	CAWSSGWLSNQPQHF
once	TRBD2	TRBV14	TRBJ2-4	TGTGCCAGCAGCCAAGGTGCTAGCGGGGGAGCCTTTGAGGGAGCCAAAAACATTCAGTACTTC	CASSQGASGGAFEGAKNIQYF
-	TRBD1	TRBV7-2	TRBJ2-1	TGTGCCAGCAGCTTAGGACAGGGTTCCTACAATGAGCAGTTCTTC	CASSLGQGSYNEQFF
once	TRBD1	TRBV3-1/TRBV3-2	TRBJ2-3	TGTGCCAGCAGCCCCTGGGACAGGGAAAAGGATACGCAGTATTTT	CASSPWDREKDTQYF
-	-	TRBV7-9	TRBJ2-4	TGTGCCAGCAGCCTTCAGGCCGGGAACATTCAGTACTTC	CASSLQAGNIQYF
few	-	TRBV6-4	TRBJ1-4	TGTGCCAGCAGTGACAGGGAAGACAAACTGTTTTTT	CASSDREDKLFF
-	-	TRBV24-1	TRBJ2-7	TGTGCCACCAGTGAACAGAGCTCCTACGAGCAGTACTTC	CATSEQSSYEQYF
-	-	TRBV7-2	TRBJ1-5	TGTGCCAGCAGCTTAGTAAGGACAGAAAACAATCAGCCCCAGCATTTT	CASSLVRTENNQPQHF
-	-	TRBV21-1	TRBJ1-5	TGTGCCAGCAGCAGCCGTTGGAGGGCCCAGCATTTT	CASSSRWRAQHF
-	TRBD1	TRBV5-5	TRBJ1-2	TGTGCCAGCAGCTTACGGAAGGACAGGGGAGTCGGTGGCTACACCTTC	CASSLRKDRGVGGYTF
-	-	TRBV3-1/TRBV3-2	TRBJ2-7	TGTGCCAGCAGCCAGCAACCCAGCTCCTACGAGCAGTACTTC	CASSQQPSSYEQYF
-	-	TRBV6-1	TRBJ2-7	TGTGCCAGCAGTGACAGGGTTGCCACCTACGAGCAGTACTTC	CASSDRVATYEQYF
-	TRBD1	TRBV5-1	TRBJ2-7	TGCGCCAGCAGCTGGGACAGTTACTCCTACGAGCAGTACTTC	CASSWDSYSYEQYF
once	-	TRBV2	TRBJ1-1	TGTGCCAGCAGTGAAAGGACGGGGAACACTGAAGCTTTCTTT	CASSERTGNTEAFF
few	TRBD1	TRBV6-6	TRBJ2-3	TGTGCCAGCAGTTCCGGGACAGGGGCGTCCACAGATACGCAGTATTTT	CASSSGTGASTDTQYF
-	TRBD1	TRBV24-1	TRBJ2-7	TGTGCCACCAGTGATTTGCTTCCGGGACAGGCATCCTACGAGCAGTACTTC	CATSDLLPGQASYEQYF
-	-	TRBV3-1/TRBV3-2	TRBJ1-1	TGTGCCAGCAGCCTCTTTGTTAACACTGAAGCTTTCTTT	CASSLFVNTEAFF
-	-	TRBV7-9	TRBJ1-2	TGTGCCAGCAGCTTAGGCCGCGGCTACACCTTC	CASSLGRGYTF
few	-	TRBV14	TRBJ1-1	TGTGCCAGCAGCCCAGTTAGGGGGACCCTTGAAGCTTTCTTT	CASSPVRGTLEAFF
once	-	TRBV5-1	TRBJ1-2	TGCGCCAGCAGCTTGGACGAGGGGACACCATACTATGGCTACACCTTC	CASSLDEGTPYYGYTF
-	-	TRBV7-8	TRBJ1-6	TGTGCCAGCAGCTTAGGTGACAGGCCTACCTATAATTCACCCCTCCACTTT	CASSLGDRPTYNSPLHF
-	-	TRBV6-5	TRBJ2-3	TGTGCCAGCAGTTCCGTCGGGGGTCTCACAGATACGCAGTATTTT	CASSSVGGLTDTQYF
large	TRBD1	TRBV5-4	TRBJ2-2	TGTGCCAGCAGCTTGGAGACAGGGTACACCGGGGAGCTGTTTTTT	CASSLETGYTGELFF
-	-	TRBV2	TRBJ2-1	TGTGCCAGCAGTGAATATCAAGGGGGCTACAATGAGCAGTTCTTC	CASSEYQGGYNEQFF